This TCR beta chain emerged from a study of cytomegalovirus exposure and HLA in healthy donors. Notes on the study in general: Researchers reported that a few CMV-associated chains were confirmed in vitro as CMV antigen-specific.

CDR1 is MNHNS, CDR2 SASEGT, per germline. V was clipped by 6 bases and J by 7 bases, with 9 bases between them. The CDR3 loop spans 12 amino acids. With 60 Vbeta and 13 Jbeta primers, the PCR was carried out. The table came from immunoSEQ multiplex PCR; TCRdb's copy has only in-frame clones and leaves some out. The table includes under 200,000 clones, less than 90% detected once. For this clone: Antigen: not known.

The TCR sequence derives from a man younger than 45 in good health and CMV-seronegative. Sample: PBMCs. This chain connects TRBV6-1 to TRBJ2-2; D may be TRBD2 (5 bases). The CDR3 is CASSIRGGELFF. Here the CDR3 DNA reads TGTGCCAGCAGCATACGGGGCGGGGAGCTGTTTTTT.